Shown below are 21 T cell receptor beta chains from a single sample sequenced in a study of T-cell memory formation after mild COVID-19. One entry per CDR3 protein results from TCRdb running MiXCR on the 5' RACE reads. The top ten hold over 20% of the sample, which has about 340,000 distinct CDR3 sequences, 13% seen once. The sequencing input was PBMCs or a T cell subset sorted from them (not recorded which). The receptors shown here come from a man between 18 and 35 years old who had mild COVID-19 (a few samples of this study predate the infection). Cell type and time point are not known.

The chain has TRBV10-3 and TRBJ1-3; the D is unclear. CDR3 length equals 17 residues. Germline CDR1 and CDR2: ENHRY and SYGVKD. Between the trimmed V and J ends, which lost 4 bases and 4 bases, there was a span of 20 bases. CDR3 sequence (DNA): TGTGCCATCAGTGCGTGGGCAGCGGCTAAAGAGGGAAACACCATATATTTT. It specifies CAISAWAAAKEGNTIYF.

This clonotype was picked up one time. The CDR3 nucleotides read TGCAGTGCTAGGCCCTCGGGGGGGGTGAACACTGAAGCTTTCTTT. Translated, it gives CSARPSGGVNTEAFF. V gene TRBV20-1 combines with J gene TRBJ1-1, with D possibly matching TRBD1 (5 bases). The V gene's germline CDR1 is DFQATT and CDR2 SNEGSKA (reference sequence). With 3 bases removed from V and 0 bases from J, the gap between germline ends came to 14 bases. This CDR3 has 15 residues.

This clonotype was observed at least ten times. This rearrangement joins TRBV5-1 to TRBJ1-1, with 8 bases that match TRBD1. The CDR3 sequence is 16 residues long. The germline CDR1 and CDR2 sequences are SGHRS and YFSETQ. V lost 1 base to trimming and J lost 3 bases; unmatched junction nucleotides: 8. The CDR3 DNA is TGCGCCAGCAGCTTGCGGGCAGGGGGCGGTGACACTGAAGCTTTCTTT. Amino acids: CASSLRAGGGDTEAFF.

CDR3: CAISGAGNEQYV. The CDR3 DNA reads as TGTGCCATCAGTGGGGCAGGGAACGAGCAGTACGTC. This sequence joins TRBV10-3 and TRBJ2-7; D may be TRBD1 (5 bases). The CDR3 is 12 residues long. From germline, CDR1 is ENHRY and CDR2 SYGVKD. The V end lost 4 bases, the J end lost 5 bases, and 9 bases lay between the germline ends.

The rearrangement links TRBV18 to TRBJ2-7; 9 bases align to TRBD1. The J segment lost 4 bases and the V segment lost 0 bases, leaving 1 base of the junction unmatched. The germline V gene has CDR1 KGHSH and CDR2 LQKENI. CDR3 length equals 14 residues. The CDR3 bases are TGTGCCAGCTCACCACCGGACAGGGGATACGAGCAGTACGTC. Amino acid sequence: CASSPPDRGYEQYV.

In this sample, this clonotype turned up a few times. J is TRBJ2-2 and V is TRBV2; tentative D call: TRBD2 (6 bases). This CDR3 comprises 13 residues. The germline gives CDR1 SNHLY, CDR2 FYNNEI. Trimming took off 10 bases at V and 0 bases at J, with 9 bases between the two ends. CDR3 nucleotides: TGTGCCACCGGGACTTCGAACACCGGGGAGCTGTTTTTT. Protein: CATGTSNTGELFF.

This chain connects TRBV4-1 to TRBJ1-5; D is ambiguous. The CDR3 has 17 residues. CDR1 MGHRA and CDR2 YSYEKL come from the germline V gene. Trimming stripped 0 bases from V and 3 bases from J, with 15 bases between. CDR3 sequence reads: CASSQDDPVRPNQPQHF. CDR3 DNA: TGCGCCAGCAGCCAAGATGACCCGGTGAGACCCAATCAGCCCCAGCATTTT.

The sample holds many counts of this clonotype. This chain connects TRBV5-6 to TRBJ2-7, with D maybe TRBD1 (5 bases). Germline assignment: CDR1 SGHDT and CDR2 YYEEEE. V lost 1 base and J lost 7, with 18 bases in between. This CDR3 spans 15 amino acids. CDR3 bases: TGTGCCAGCAGCTTGATCGCAGGGAACCCTACGGAGCAGTACGTC. Translating gives CASSLIAGNPTEQYV.

In its sample, this clonotype was seen a few times. The rearrangement links TRBV6-6 to TRBJ2-3; D is unresolved. Trimming left V 11 bases short and J 0 bases short, with 15 bases between. The CDR3 extends over 14 amino acids. The germline V gene has CDR1 MNHNY and CDR2 SVGAGI (reference sequence). This chain's CDR3 is CAVAWAESTDTQYF. Here the CDR3 DNA reads TGTGCCGTCGCGTGGGCAGAGAGCACAGATACGCAGTATTTT.

The rearrangement uses TRBV6-5 and TRBJ2-2; tentative D call: TRBD1 (6 bases). V lost 8 bases, J lost 9 bases, and 13 bases lay in between. Germline V gene sequence: CDR1 MNHEY, CDR2 SVGAGI. The CDR3 runs to 12 residues. CDR3 region: CASGPRDRELFF. CDR3 nucleotide sequence: TGTGCCAGCGGCCCGAGGGACAGGGAGCTGTTTTTT.

This clonotype occurred a few times. The CDR3 reads CASSLYQSWETNIQYF. As DNA, the CDR3 is TGCGCCAGCAGCCTTTACCAGTCTTGGGAGACAAACATTCAGTACTTC. J is TRBJ2-4 and V is TRBV4-3, with a tentative D call TRBD2 (5 bases). There are 16 residues in the CDR3. The germline gives CDR1 LGHNA, CDR2 YSLEER. V lost 4 bases to trimming and J lost 6 bases, with 19 bases between them.

In this sample, this clonotype turned up a few times. The chain is built from TRBV5-1 and TRBJ1-1, with D maybe TRBD1 (6 bases). Germline V gives CDR1 SGHRS, CDR2 YFSETQ. CDR3 length: 14 amino acids. Trimming stripped 0 bases from V and 7 bases from J, with 13 bases between. For the CDR3, the DNA is TGCGCCAGCAGCTTGGCCCCGGGGGCTGGTGAAGCTTTCTTT. Protein product: CASSLAPGAGEAFF.

This clonotype was seen a few times. The V gene is TRBV6-1, the J gene TRBJ1-5; tentative D call: TRBD1 (6 bases). This CDR3 contains 15 residues. Germline V gene lookup returns CDR1 MNHNS and CDR2 SASEGT. V gave up 6 bases and J gave up 0 bases, with 12 bases separating them. The CDR3 region has the DNA TGTGCCAGCAGAGACGGACAGAATAGCAATCAGCCCCAGCATTTT. Translated, it gives CASRDGQNSNQPQHF.

CDR3 sequence: CASSYKAGGEQFF. CDR3 nucleotide sequence: TGTGCCAGCAGTTACAAGGCAGGGGGTGAGCAGTTCTTC. The chain uses TRBV6-5 and TRBJ2-1, with 7 bases aligning to TRBD1. The CDR3 consists of 13 residues. V lost 2 bases to trimming and J lost 9 bases; unmatched junction nucleotides: 4. CDR1 is MNHEY, CDR2 SVGAGI, per germline.

The table lists this clonotype with a few counts. The chain employs TRBV5-1 and TRBJ2-3; 8 bases map to TRBD2. The CDR3 spans 15 residues. V shed 2 bases and J 5 bases; nucleotides not matched to a gene: 7. Germline CDR1 is SGHRS and CDR2 is YFSETQ. CDR3 in amino acids: CASSFGGASGDTQYF. The CDR3 nucleotides are TGCGCCAGCAGCTTCGGGGGGGCCTCAGGAGATACGCAGTATTTT. The variable domain in full, with the rest retrieved from reference TRBV5-1 and TRBJ2-3, is KAGVTQTPRYLIKTRGQQVTLSCSPISGHRSVSWYQQTPGQGLQFLFEYFSETQRNKGNFPGRFSGRQFSNSRSEMNVSTLELGDSALYLCASSFGGASGDTQYFGPGTRLTVL.

This clonotype turned up a few times. J is TRBJ1-5 and V is TRBV6-2 or TRBV6-3; D remains unclear. The V gene lost 5 bases and the J gene lost 5 bases, with 10 bases spanning the gap. There are 13 residues in the CDR3. CDR1 and CDR2 (germline): MNHEY, SVGEGT. Written as DNA, the CDR3 is TGTGCCAGCAGTGAGACAACTTATCAGCCCCAGCATTTT. Its translation: CASSETTYQPQHF.

This chain uses TRBV27 with TRBJ2-7, with D perhaps TRBD2 (6 bases). Trimming took 6 bases from V and 6 from J, leaving 15 bases between them. CDR3 length: 13 residues. CDR1 MNHEY and CDR2 SMNVEV come from the germline V gene (reference sequence). The CDR3 nucleotides read TGTGCCAGCAGGCCGGGAGCTAGGGCCGAGCAGTACTTC. This codes for CASRPGARAEQYF.

This clonotype was found a few times. This chain uses TRBV11-2 with TRBJ2-3; D is perhaps TRBD2 (5 bases). There are 17 residues in the CDR3. The ends were cut back, 0 bases at V and 4 bases at J, with 17 bases in the middle. Germline V gene sequence: CDR1 SGHAT, CDR2 FQNNGV. CDR3 loop: CASSLDPPGWVADTQYF. DNA of the CDR3: TGTGCCAGCAGCTTAGACCCCCCGGGGTGGGTGGCAGATACGCAGTATTTT.

This chain joins TRBV4-3 and TRBJ2-5; 7 bases line up with TRBD1. There are 15 residues in the CDR3. Unmatched junction bases numbered 6, after V lost 0 bases and J lost 5 bases. CDR1 is LGHNA and CDR2 is YSLEER in the germline V gene. CDR3 in DNA: TGCGCCAGCAGCCAAGATTCTACAGGGGTCGAGACCCAGTACTTC. Amino acids: CASSQDSTGVETQYF.

This chain connects TRBV20-1 to TRBJ2-5; 9 nucleotides align to TRBD2. Germline values: CDR1 DFQATT, CDR2 SNEGSKA (reference sequence). This CDR3 region has 15 residues. J gave up 0 bases and V 0 bases, and 2 bases lay outside the gene matches. The CDR3 sequence: CSARDPSGDQETQYF. The CDR3 DNA follows: TGCAGTGCTAGAGATCCTAGCGGGGACCAAGAGACCCAGTACTTC.

The chain employs TRBV30 and TRBJ1-5; 9 bases align to TRBD1. Germline values: CDR1 GTSNPN, CDR2 SVGIG (reference sequence). This CDR3 is 14 amino acids long. J gave up 4 bases and V 3 bases, and 4 bases lay outside the gene matches. CDR3 in amino acids: CAWSTGQGNQPQHF. The CDR3 DNA is TGTGCCTGGAGCACTGGACAGGGGAATCAGCCCCAGCATTTT.